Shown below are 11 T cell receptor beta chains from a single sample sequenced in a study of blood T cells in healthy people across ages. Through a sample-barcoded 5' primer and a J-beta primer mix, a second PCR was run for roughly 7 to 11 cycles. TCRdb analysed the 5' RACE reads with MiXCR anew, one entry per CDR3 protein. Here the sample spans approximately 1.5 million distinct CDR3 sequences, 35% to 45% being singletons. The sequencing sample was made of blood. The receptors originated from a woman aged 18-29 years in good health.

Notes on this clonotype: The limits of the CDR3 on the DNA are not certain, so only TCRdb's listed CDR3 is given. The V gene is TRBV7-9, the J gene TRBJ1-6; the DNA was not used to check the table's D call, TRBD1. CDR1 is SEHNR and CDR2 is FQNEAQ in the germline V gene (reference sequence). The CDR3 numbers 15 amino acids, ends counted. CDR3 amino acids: CASSLVAGGNSPPHF.

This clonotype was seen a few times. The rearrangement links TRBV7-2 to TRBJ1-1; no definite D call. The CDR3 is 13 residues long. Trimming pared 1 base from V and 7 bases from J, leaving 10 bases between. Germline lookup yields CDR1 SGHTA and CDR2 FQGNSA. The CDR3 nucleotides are TGTGCCAGCAGCTTAGGCGTCAGACATGAAGCTTTCTTT. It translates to CASSLGVRHEAFF. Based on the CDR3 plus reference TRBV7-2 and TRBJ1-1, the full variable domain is GAGVSQSPSNKVTEKGKDVELRCDPISGHTALYWYRQSLGQGLEFLIYFQGNSAPDKSGLPSDRFSAERTGGSVSTLTIQRTQQEDSAVYLCASSLGVRHEAFFGQGTRLTVV.

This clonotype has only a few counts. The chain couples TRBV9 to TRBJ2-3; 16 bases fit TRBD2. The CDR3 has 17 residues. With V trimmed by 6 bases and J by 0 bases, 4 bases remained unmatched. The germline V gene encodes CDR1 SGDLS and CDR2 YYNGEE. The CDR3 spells CASTPGLAGGSTDTQYF. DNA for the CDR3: TGTGCCAGCACTCCGGGACTAGCGGGGGGGAGCACAGATACGCAGTATTTT.

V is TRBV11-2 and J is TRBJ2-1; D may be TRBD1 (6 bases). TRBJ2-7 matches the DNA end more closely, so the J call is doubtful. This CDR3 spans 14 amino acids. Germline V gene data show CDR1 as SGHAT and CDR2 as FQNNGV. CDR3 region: CASSSYRDYNEQYF. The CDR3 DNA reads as TGTGCCAGCAGCTCCTACAGGGATTACAATGAGCAGTACTTC.

The CDR3 region is CASSQEAIPNNPNYGYTF. CDR3 nucleotide sequence: TGCGCCAGCAGCCAAGAGGCGATTCCCAACAACCCTAACTATGGCTACACCTTC. The chain couples TRBV4-1 to TRBJ1-2, with no clear D. The V gene lost 0 bases and the J gene lost 0 bases, with 17 bases spanning the gap. In germline, CDR1 is MGHRA, CDR2 YSYEKL. The CDR3 is made up of 18 amino acids.

The CDR3 protein is CASSARQQMNTEAFF. CDR3 in DNA: TGTGCCAGCAGTGCCAGACAGCAAATGAACACTGAAGCTTTCTTT. The chain recombines TRBV12-3 or TRBV12-4 with TRBJ1-1, with D maybe TRBD1 (5 bases). The CDR3 contains 15 residues. V dropped 5 bases and J dropped 0 bases, with 13 bases sitting between them.

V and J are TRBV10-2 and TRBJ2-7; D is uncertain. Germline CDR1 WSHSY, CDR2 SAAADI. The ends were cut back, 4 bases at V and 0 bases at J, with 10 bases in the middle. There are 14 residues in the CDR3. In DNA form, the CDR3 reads TGCGCCAGCAGTGGCAGGTCCCTCTCCTACGAGCAGTACTTC. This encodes CASSGRSLSYEQYF.

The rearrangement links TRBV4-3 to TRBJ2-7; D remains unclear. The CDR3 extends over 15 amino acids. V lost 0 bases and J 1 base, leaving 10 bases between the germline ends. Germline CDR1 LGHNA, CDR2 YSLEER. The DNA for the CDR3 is TGCGCCAGCAGCCAAGACGAGTCGGCTTCCTACGAGCAGTACTTC. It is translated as CASSQDESASYEQYF.

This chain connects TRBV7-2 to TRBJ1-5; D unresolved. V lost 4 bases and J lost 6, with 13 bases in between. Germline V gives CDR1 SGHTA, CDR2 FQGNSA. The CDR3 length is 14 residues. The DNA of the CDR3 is TGTGCCAGCAGCTCTTCAGAGGGCGTTCAGCCCCAGCATTTT. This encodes CASSSSEGVQPQHF.

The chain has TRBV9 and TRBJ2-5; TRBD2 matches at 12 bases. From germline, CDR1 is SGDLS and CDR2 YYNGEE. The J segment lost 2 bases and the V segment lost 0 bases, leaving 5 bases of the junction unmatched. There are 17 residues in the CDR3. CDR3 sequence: CASSVATGLAGQETQYF. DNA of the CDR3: TGTGCCAGCAGCGTAGCTACCGGACTAGCGGGACAAGAGACCCAGTACTTC.

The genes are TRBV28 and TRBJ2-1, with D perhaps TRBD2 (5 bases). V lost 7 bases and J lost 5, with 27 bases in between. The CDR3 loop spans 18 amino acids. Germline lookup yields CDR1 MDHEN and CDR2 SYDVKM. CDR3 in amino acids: CASTQRAAIYHGDNEQFF. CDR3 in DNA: TGTGCCAGCACCCAGAGAGCCGCTATATACCACGGGGACAATGAGCAGTTCTTC.